These T cell receptor beta chains were read from a single sample in a study of blood T cell repertoires in COVID-19. Some clones are missing from TCRdb's copy, which holds only in-frame ones; the method was immunoSEQ multiplex PCR. This table has around 150,000 clones, about 90% appearing once. The sample was peripheral blood. All receptors derive from a man between 45 and 60 years old with active or convalescent COVID-19. Both conserved end residues are part of each CDR3. A D gene is named only where the DNA matches it firmly. Clone size is shown for a subset of rows, as once, few, many or a class of expanded clone.

cdr3_nt	cdr3_aa	j_call	d_call	clone_size	v_call
TGTGCCAGCAGCTTGACAGGGAACACTGAAGCTTTCTTT	CASSLTGNTEAFF	TRBJ1-1	-	-	TRBV5-4
TGTGCCAGCAGTAATACAGGATCCCCACGGGACATTCAGTACTTC	CASSNTGSPRDIQYF	TRBJ2-4	-	-	TRBV28
TGTGCCACCCACAGCGGGGGCCACCTTCGGGAGCAGTACTTC	CATHSGGHLREQYF	TRBJ2-7	TRBD2	-	TRBV24-1
TGTGCCAGCAGTACTAGGGCGGAGCAGTACTTC	CASSTRAEQYF	TRBJ2-7	-	-	TRBV6-5
TGTGCCAGCAGTTACGGGAGGCCCTCCTACAATGAGCAGTTCTTC	CASSYGRPSYNEQFF	TRBJ2-1	-	-	TRBV6-5
TGTGCCAGCAGCTTAACTAGCGGGAGGGCTGGCGAGCAGTACTTC	CASSLTSGRAGEQYF	TRBJ2-7	TRBD2	once	TRBV5-5
TGTGCCAGCAGCCCCGGGTCCTCCTATAATTCACCCCTCCACTTT	CASSPGSSYNSPLHF	TRBJ1-6	-	-	TRBV9
TGCGCCAGCAGCGCCGGGACTAGCGGCTTCTACGAGCAGTACTTC	CASSAGTSGFYEQYF	TRBJ2-7	TRBD2	-	TRBV4-1
TGTGCCAGCAGCACTTCGGGACAGCCCTATGGCTACACCTTC	CASSTSGQPYGYTF	TRBJ1-2	TRBD1	-	TRBV27
TGTGCCAGCAGTTTATTCGGACAGGGGGGGGACTCTAACTATGGCTACACCTTC	CASSLFGQGGDSNYGYTF	TRBJ1-2	TRBD1	-	TRBV28
TGTGCCAGCAGTACAGGGTTCGGGGAGCTGTTTTTT	CASSTGFGELFF	TRBJ2-2	-	once	TRBV6-5
TGTGCCAGTAGTTTCCGGGAGGCCAATGAGCAGTTCTTC	CASSFREANEQFF	TRBJ2-1	TRBD2	-	TRBV19
TGCAGCGTTGTAGGTCTAGCTAGCTACGAGCAGTACTTC	CSVVGLASYEQYF	TRBJ2-7	-	-	TRBV29-1
TGCGCCAGCAGTGAACAAGGGTTAGCGGCATACAATGAGCAGTTCTTC	CASSEQGLAAYNEQFF	TRBJ2-1	-	-	TRBV10-1
TGTGCCAGCAGTCCCCGGGGGGGGGATAACTATGGCTACACCTTC	CASSPRGGDNYGYTF	TRBJ1-2	-	-	TRBV27
TGTGCCAGCAGCCCCACGGTAGCCTACGAGCAGTACTTC	CASSPTVAYEQYF	TRBJ2-7	-	once	TRBV9
TGTGCCAGCAGTGAGACAGGGGATTATTCACCCCTCCACTTT	CASSETGDYSPLHF	TRBJ1-6	TRBD1	-	TRBV25-1
TGTGCCAGCAGTTTATCGGGGGGAGGATATGGCTACACCTTC	CASSLSGGGYGYTF	TRBJ1-2	-	-	TRBV27
TGTGCCAGTAGGTGGACAAGGAACACCGGGGAGCTGTTTTTT	CASRWTRNTGELFF	TRBJ2-2	-	-	TRBV19
TGCGCCAGCAGCCAAGATCCTCTTCCCTCGGGAAAACTGTTTTTT	CASSQDPLPSGKLFF	TRBJ1-4	-	-	TRBV4-3
TGTGCCAGCAGTGAAGCGGGTCGGGGGGCTTATGGCTACACCTTC	CASSEAGRGAYGYTF	TRBJ1-2	-	-	TRBV6-1
TGTGCCACCAGTGAGGGACAGGGAACAGATACGCAGTATTTT	CATSEGQGTDTQYF	TRBJ2-3	TRBD1	-	TRBV24-1
TGCGCCAGCAGTGGAGCGGTAGGCCTGCTTGGAGAAAAACTGTTTTTT	CASSGAVGLLGEKLFF	TRBJ1-4	-	-	TRBV23-1
TGTGCCAGCAGCCCGATGGGACAGGGGGGCACTAATGAAAAACTGTTTTTT	CASSPMGQGGTNEKLFF	TRBJ1-4	TRBD1	-	TRBV9
TGTGCTAGTGGTTTGTTGGGCGGGAGGGCCGGTGAGCAGTTCTTC	CASGLLGGRAGEQFF	TRBJ2-1	TRBD2	-	TRBV12-5